Listed here are 14 T cell receptor beta chains from one sample, sequenced in a study of CD8+ T cells in alopecia areata. The treatment here: oral pan-JAK inhibitor, 5-10 mg twice daily. cDNA prepared by RNA extraction and subsequent reverse transcription served as the template for sequencing. Profiling relied on immunoSEQ multiplex PCR, and the TCRdb table lists in-frame clones only, not all of them. The sample carries 210,000 or so clones, 66% recorded once. Sequenced material: CD4+ T cells sorted from blood, taken around week 44, from a patient treated with tofacitinib. These receptors all come from a human donor with alopecia areata.

This clone turned up a few times. V and J are TRBV7-9 and TRBJ1-5; no reliable D call. The CDR3 totals 12 residues. Germline-derived CDR1 and CDR2 are SEHNR and FQNEAQ (reference sequence). Trimming stripped 5 bases from V and 5 bases from J, with 7 bases between. The CDR3 reads CASSLPDQPQHF. CDR3 coding DNA: TGTGCCAGCAGCCTACCAGATCAGCCCCAGCATTTT.

The chain combines TRBV9 with TRBJ2-2; 7 bases match TRBD2. The V segment lost 3 bases and the J segment 4 bases; nucleotides outside the gene matches: 3. CDR1 SGDLS and CDR2 YYNGEE come from the germline V gene. The CDR3 spans 14 residues. The DNA for the CDR3 is TGTGCCAGCAGCGCACTAGCGCCCACCGGGGAGCTGTTTTTT. Amino acid sequence: CASSALAPTGELFF. The variable domain in full, completed from reference TRBV9 and TRBJ2-2, reads DSGVTQTPKHLITATGQRVTLRCSPRSGDLSVYWYQQSLDQGLQFLIQYYNGEERAKGNILERFSAQQFPDLHSELNLSSLELGDSALYFCASSALAPTGELFFGEGSRLTVL.

The V call is TRBV11-2, the J call TRBJ2-1, with 7 bases fitting TRBD2. CDR3 length: 15 amino acids. Germline CDR1 SGHAT, CDR2 FQNNGV. Trimming cost V 1 base and J 5 bases; bases outside gene matches: 5. The CDR3 nucleotides are TGTGCCAGCAGCTTAGTTGGGACTATCGACAATGAGCAGTTCTTC. This gives the protein CASSLVGTIDNEQFF.

This clone was counted a few times. This rearrangement joins TRBV30 to TRBJ2-2; D is unclear. The germline CDR1 and CDR2 sequences are GTSNPN and SVGIG (reference sequence). Trimming removed 1 base at V and 4 bases at J, with 1 base between. The CDR3 loop spans 11 amino acids. CDR3 in DNA: TGTGCCTGGAGTGGCACCGGGGAGCTGTTTTTT. Translating gives CAWSGTGELFF.

For the CDR3, the DNA is TGTGCCCTAGGGGGTAACTATGGCTACACCTTC. Its translation: CALGGNYGYTF. The V gene is TRBV30, the J gene TRBJ1-2; D perhaps matches TRBD1 (6 bases). CDR1 and CDR2 from the germline V gene are GTSNPN and SVGIG (reference sequence). The CDR3 has 11 residues. Trimming removed 8 bases at V and 1 base at J, with 8 bases between.

In this sample, this clone turned up a few times. The V call is TRBV27, the J call TRBJ1-2; TRBD1 is a possible D gene (5 bases). V dropped 8 bases and J dropped 0 bases, with 13 bases sitting between them. Per germline, CDR1 MNHEY and CDR2 SMNVEV (reference sequence). This CDR3 spans 14 amino acids. The CDR3 DNA reads TGTGCCAGCCGCCAGGCAGGGCCTAACTATGGCTACACCTTC. It translates to CASRQAGPNYGYTF.

This sequence joins TRBV30 and TRBJ2-1; possible D gene TRBD1, 5 bases. V lost 1 base, J lost 5 bases, and 9 bases lay in between. Germline lookup yields CDR1 GTSNPN and CDR2 SVGIG (reference sequence). The CDR3 totals 13 residues. The CDR3 region is CAWSGEGDNEQFF. The CDR3 DNA sequence: TGTGCCTGGAGTGGCGAAGGGGACAATGAGCAGTTCTTC.

On this clone: A read error may produce the germline difference seen at one junction end. This sequence joins TRBV30 and TRBJ1-4; TRBD1 agrees at 9 bases. The CDR3 is 15 amino acids. Germline lookup yields CDR1 GTSNPN and CDR2 SVGIG (reference sequence). CDR3 in DNA: TGTGCCCGGAGCCCGAGGGGACAGGGAAAAGAAAAACTGTTTTTT. This codes for CARSPRGQGKEKLFF. The whole variable domain, remainder taken from reference TRBV30 and TRBJ1-4, is SQTIHQWPATLVQPVGSPLSLECTVEGTSNPNLYWYRQAAGRGLQLLFYSVGIGQISSEVPQNLSASRPQDRQFILSSKKLLLSDSGFYLCARSPRGQGKEKLFFGSGTQLSVL.

The J gene is TRBJ2-4, the V gene TRBV6-5, with 7 bases identical to TRBD1. Trimming at V came to 4 bases and at J to 3 bases, leaving 6 bases not matched to a gene. CDR3 size: 15 residues. Germline V gene data show CDR1 as MNHEY and CDR2 as SVGAGI. The CDR3: CASSWRQGNKNIQYF. As DNA, the CDR3 is TGTGCCAGCAGTTGGAGACAGGGAAACAAAAACATTCAGTACTTC.

The J gene is TRBJ1-2, the V gene TRBV6-6, with D possibly being TRBD1 (6 bases). The CDR3 length is 13 residues. Germline V gene data show CDR1 as MNHNY and CDR2 as SVGAGI (reference sequence). With 7 bases removed from V and 4 bases from J, the gap between germline ends came to 13 bases. CDR3 coding DNA: TGTGCCAGCATATTTCAAGGGGGCTATGGCTACACCTTC. Its translation is CASIFQGGYGYTF.

J is TRBJ1-1 and V is TRBV23-1; D remains unclear. TRBV23-1 is noted as an ORF with a role that remains uncertain. CDR3 size: 18 residues. V gave up 1 base and J gave up 3 bases, with 21 bases separating them. CDR3 protein: CASSQFRAQALPDTEAFF. For the CDR3, the DNA is TGCGCCAGCAGTCAATTTCGGGCCCAGGCCCTCCCAGACACTGAAGCTTTCTTT.

This clone has a single count. The rearrangement joins TRBV27 to TRBJ1-5, with a tentative D call TRBD1 (5 bases). Trimming left V 3 bases short and J 4 bases short, with 7 bases between. CDR1 MNHEY and CDR2 SMNVEV come from the germline V gene (reference sequence). This CDR3 is 13 amino acids long. CDR3: CASSLTENQPQHF. CDR3 in DNA: TGTGCCAGCAGTTTGACAGAGAATCAGCCCCAGCATTTT.

The chain combines TRBV12-5 with TRBJ2-7; D may correspond to TRBD1 or TRBD2 (6 bases each). CDR1 is LGHNT and CDR2 is FRNRAP in the germline V gene. Trimming cost V 5 bases and J 2 bases, with 19 bases left between them. This CDR3 is 16 amino acids long. The CDR3 sequence: CASGPPFRGRTYEQYF. The CDR3, as DNA: TGTGCTAGTGGTCCGCCATTCCGGGGGCGAACCTACGAGCAGTACTTC.

This clone has a handful of counts. The chain carries TRBV11-1 and TRBJ2-2, with D hard to call. The germline V gene encodes CDR1 SGHAT and CDR2 FQDESV (reference sequence). Trimming cost V 5 bases and J 5 bases, with 12 bases left between them. The CDR3 contains 14 residues. The CDR3: CASSTNGPTGELFF. CDR3 bases: TGTGCCAGCAGCACGAACGGCCCTACCGGGGAGCTGTTTTTT.